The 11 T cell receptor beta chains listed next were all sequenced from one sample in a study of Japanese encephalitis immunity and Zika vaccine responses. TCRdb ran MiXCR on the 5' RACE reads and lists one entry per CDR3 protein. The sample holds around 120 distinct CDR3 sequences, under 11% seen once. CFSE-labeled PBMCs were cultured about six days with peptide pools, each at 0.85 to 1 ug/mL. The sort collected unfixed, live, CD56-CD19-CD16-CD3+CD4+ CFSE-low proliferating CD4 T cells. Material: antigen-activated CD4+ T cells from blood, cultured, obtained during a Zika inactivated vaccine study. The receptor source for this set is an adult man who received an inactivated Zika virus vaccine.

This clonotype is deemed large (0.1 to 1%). The CDR3 reads CASSQEGGKNTEAFF. For the CDR3, the DNA is TGTGCCAGCAGCCAAGAGGGTGGGAAGAACACTGAAGCTTTCTTT. The gene calls are TRBV3-1 and TRBJ1-1; D not certain. From germline, CDR1 is LGHDT and CDR2 YNNKEL (reference sequence). Trimming removed 0 bases at V and 1 base at J, with 9 bases between. The CDR3 has 15 residues.

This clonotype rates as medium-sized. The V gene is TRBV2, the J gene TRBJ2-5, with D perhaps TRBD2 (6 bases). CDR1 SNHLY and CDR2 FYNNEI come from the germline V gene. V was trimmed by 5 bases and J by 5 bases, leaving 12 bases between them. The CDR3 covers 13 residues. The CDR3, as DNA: TGTGCCAGCAGTTTTGAGGGGAGGGAGACCCAGTACTTC. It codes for CASSFEGRETQYF.

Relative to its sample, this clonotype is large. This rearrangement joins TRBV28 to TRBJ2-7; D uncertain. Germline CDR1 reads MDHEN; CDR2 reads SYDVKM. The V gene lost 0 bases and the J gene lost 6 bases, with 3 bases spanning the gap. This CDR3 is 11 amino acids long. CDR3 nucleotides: TGTGCCAGCAGTTTATGGTTCGAGCAGTACTTC. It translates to CASSLWFEQYF. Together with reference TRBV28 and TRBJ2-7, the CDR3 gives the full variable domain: DVKVTQSSRYLVKRTGEKVFLECVQDMDHENMFWYRQDPGLGLRLIYFSYDVKMKEKGDIPEGYSVSREKKERFSLILESASTNQTSMYLCASSLWFEQYFGPGTRLTVT.

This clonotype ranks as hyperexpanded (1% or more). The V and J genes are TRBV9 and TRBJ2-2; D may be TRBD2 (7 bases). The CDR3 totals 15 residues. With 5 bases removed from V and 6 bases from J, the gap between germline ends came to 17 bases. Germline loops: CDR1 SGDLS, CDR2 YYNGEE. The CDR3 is CASSESGGGPGELFF. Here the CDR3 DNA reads TGTGCCAGCAGTGAATCTGGGGGGGGCCCCGGGGAGCTGTTTTTT. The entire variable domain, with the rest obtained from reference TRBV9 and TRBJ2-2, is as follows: DSGVTQTPKHLITATGQRVTLRCSPRSGDLSVYWYQQSLDQGLQFLIQYYNGEERAKGNILERFSAQQFPDLHSELNLSSLELGDSALYFCASSESGGGPGELFFGEGSRLTVL.

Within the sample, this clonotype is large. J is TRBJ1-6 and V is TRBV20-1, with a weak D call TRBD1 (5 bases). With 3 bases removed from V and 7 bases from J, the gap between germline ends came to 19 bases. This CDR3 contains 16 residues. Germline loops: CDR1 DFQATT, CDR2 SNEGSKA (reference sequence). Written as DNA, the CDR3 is TGCAGTGCTAGGGCCGGGGGGGTAATCCAAAATTCACCCCTCCACTTT. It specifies CSARAGGVIQNSPLHF.

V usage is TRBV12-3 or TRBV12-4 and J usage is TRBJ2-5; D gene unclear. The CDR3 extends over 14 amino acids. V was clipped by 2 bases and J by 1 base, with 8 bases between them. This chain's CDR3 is CASSLPHSQETQYF. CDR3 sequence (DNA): TGTGCCAGCAGTTTACCACACAGCCAAGAGACCCAGTACTTC.

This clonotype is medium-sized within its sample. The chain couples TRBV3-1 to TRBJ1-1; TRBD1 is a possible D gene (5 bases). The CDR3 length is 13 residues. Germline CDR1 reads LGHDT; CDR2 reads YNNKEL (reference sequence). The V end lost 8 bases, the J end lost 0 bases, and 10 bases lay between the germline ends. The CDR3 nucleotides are TGTGCCAGCCGTTGGGGACTGAACACTGAAGCTTTCTTT. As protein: CASRWGLNTEAFF.

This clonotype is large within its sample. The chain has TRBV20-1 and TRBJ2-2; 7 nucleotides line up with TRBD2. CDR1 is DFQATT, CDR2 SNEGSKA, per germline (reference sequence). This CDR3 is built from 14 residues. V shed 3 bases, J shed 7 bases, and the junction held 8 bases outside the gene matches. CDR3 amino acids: CSASHLAVGGELFF. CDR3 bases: TGCAGTGCTAGCCATCTAGCGGTGGGCGGGGAGCTGTTTTTT.

The CDR3 region is CASSQSQTGNGISYGYTF. The CDR3 bases are TGTGCCAGCTCCCAAAGCCAGACAGGGAACGGAATCAGCTATGGCTACACCTTC. This sequence joins TRBV18 and TRBJ1-2; the match to TRBD1 covers 7 bases. Germline V gene lookup returns CDR1 KGHSH and CDR2 LQKENI. The CDR3 is 18 residues long. V lost 6 bases and J lost 4; bases outside the gene matches: 20.

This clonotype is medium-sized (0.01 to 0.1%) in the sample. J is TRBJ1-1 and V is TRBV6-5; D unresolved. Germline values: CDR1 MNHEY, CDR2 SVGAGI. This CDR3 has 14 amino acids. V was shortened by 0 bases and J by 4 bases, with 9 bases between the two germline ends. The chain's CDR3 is CASSYSFLGTEAFF. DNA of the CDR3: TGTGCCAGCAGTTACTCGTTTCTGGGCACTGAAGCTTTCTTT.

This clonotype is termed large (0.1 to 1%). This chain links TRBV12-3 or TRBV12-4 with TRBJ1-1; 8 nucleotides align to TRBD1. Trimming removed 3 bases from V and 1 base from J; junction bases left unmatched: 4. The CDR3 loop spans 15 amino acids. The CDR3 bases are TGTGCCAGCAGTTTGCAGGGGGCAGGGAACACTGAAGCTTTCTTT. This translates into CASSLQGAGNTEAFF.